This entry concerns a single TCR beta chain. Antigen: not known. 60 Vbeta and 13 Jbeta primers were used in PCR. Sequencing was performed with immunoSEQ multiplex PCR; in TCRdb, only in-frame clones are kept and a portion is missing. The repertoire consists of around 67,000 clones, with approximately 67% occurring once and the leading ten covering under 2.5%. The data stem from a study of cytomegalovirus exposure and HLA in healthy donors. With V trimmed by 5 bases and J by 4 bases, 7 bases remained unmatched. CDR3 size: 15 residues. The germline V gene encodes CDR1 SNHLY and CDR2 FYNNEI. Regarding the study as a whole: It was reported that the classifier diagnosed cytomegalovirus status with high specificity and sensitivity in both the original and validation cohorts. The study assumed roughly uniform donor sequencing depth for presence/absence analyses.

This TCR derives from a woman in her twenties or thirties in good health and CMV-seronegative. Sequenced sample: PBMCs. V gene TRBV2 combines with J gene TRBJ2-1; 8 bases fit TRBD1. The DNA for the CDR3 is TGTGCCAGCAGTCAAGGACAGGGCGGGTACAATGAGCAGTTCTTC. This codes for CASSQGQGGYNEQFF. The whole variable domain, remainder taken from reference TRBV2 and TRBJ2-1, is EPEVTQTPSHQVTQMGQEVILRCVPISNHLYFYWYRQILGQKVEFLVSFYNNEISEKSEIFDDQFSVERPDGSNFTLKIRSTKLEDSAMYFCASSQGQGGYNEQFFGPGTRLTVL.